This section outlines one T cell receptor beta chain sequence together with its context. Its antigen is not known. 13 Jbeta primers and 60 Vbeta primers were used for the PCR. Only in-frame clones appear in the TCRdb table, and some are missing; sequencing was by immunoSEQ multiplex PCR. Here the sample spans 75,000 to 80,000 clones, less than 85% being singletons. The data were taken from a study of cytomegalovirus exposure and HLA in healthy donors. Overall study context: Among the 300 to 450 genotyped donors, 65% to 90% were placed in the Caucasian-associated ancestry cluster. General study points: In a later analysis, V- and J-gene trimming of beta chains associated with a DCLRE1C missense variant, replicated independently. Per a later analysis, fewer than 20,000 TCR beta sequences showed association with HLA alleles at 0.05 false discovery rate. Altogether, 150 to 200 TCR beta chains were recorded as cytomegalovirus-associated.

Sequences were obtained from PBMCs. This receptor was taken from a male donor in good health and CMV-seronegative.

The CDR3 spells CAISDKGQVGEQYF. In nucleotides, the CDR3 is TGTGCCATCAGTGATAAGGGACAGGTGGGGGAGCAGTACTTC. The chain is built from TRBV10-3 and TRBJ2-5; 8 bases line up with TRBD1. CDR3 length: 14 amino acids. Germline-derived CDR1 and CDR2 are ENHRY and SYGVKD. Germline trimming cut 3 bases from V and 11 bases from J; bases unmatched to any gene: 11.